Listed below are T cell receptor beta chains from one sample, sequenced in a study of blood T cells in healthy people across ages. TCRdb re-called the 5' RACE reads with MiXCR, one entry per CDR3 protein. This sample has approximately 730,000 distinct CDR3 sequences, with about 55% found just once. Sequencing input: blood. These receptors all stem from a man older than 75 in good health. Both conserved end residues are part of each CDR3. Fields, in order: clone size, J gene, D gene, V gene, CDR3 protein, CDR3 DNA. The D gene is left open where the match is weak. The size field is filled for only some rows; it gives once, few, many or a size class.

clone size: .; J gene: TRBJ2-3; D gene: .; V gene: TRBV5-6; CDR3 protein: CASNRGGEPGAHRYAYF; CDR3 DNA: TGTGCCAGCAACCGAGGGGGCGAACCGGGGGCCCACAGATACGCGTATTTT
clone size: .; J gene: TRBJ1-5; D gene: TRBD1; V gene: TRBV3-1; CDR3 protein: CASSQDRGANQPQHF; CDR3 DNA: TGTGCCAGCAGCCAAGACAGGGGGGCCAATCAGCCCCAGCATTTT
clone size: .; J gene: TRBJ2-1; D gene: TRBD1; V gene: TRBV5-1; CDR3 protein: CASSRGGGQGSNEQFF; CDR3 DNA: TGCGCCAGCAGCAGGGGCGGGGGACAGGGATCCAATGAGCAGTTCTTC
clone size: .; J gene: TRBJ2-7; D gene: .; V gene: TRBV28; CDR3 protein: CASVQLAIGSYEQYF; CDR3 DNA: TGTGCCAGCGTACAGCTAGCGATAGGGTCCTACGAGCAGTACTTC
clone size: .; J gene: TRBJ2-1; D gene: .; V gene: TRBV7-2; CDR3 protein: CASSLIYEQFF; CDR3 DNA: TGTGCCAGCAGCCTAATCTATGAGCAGTTCTTC
clone size: once; J gene: TRBJ2-3; D gene: .; V gene: TRBV28; CDR3 protein: CASSLSPNTQYF; CDR3 DNA: TGTGCCAGCAGTTTATCCCCGAACACGCAGTATTTT
clone size: .; J gene: TRBJ2-6; D gene: TRBD1; V gene: TRBV5-1; CDR3 protein: CASSLAPRGLTSGANVLTF; CDR3 DNA: TGCGCCAGCAGCTTGGCACCCAGGGGGCTGACCTCTGGGGCCAACGTCCTGACTTTC
clone size: .; J gene: TRBJ2-6; D gene: .; V gene: TRBV6-2/TRBV6-3; CDR3 protein: CASSYQAGNSGANVLTF; CDR3 DNA: TGTGCCAGCAGTTACCAGGCAGGCAACTCTGGGGCCAACGTCCTGACTTTC
clone size: .; J gene: TRBJ2-1; D gene: TRBD2; V gene: TRBV7-2; CDR3 protein: CASSSRGAGPGDEQFF; CDR3 DNA: TGTGCCAGCAGCTCGAGGGGAGCGGGACCCGGGGATGAGCAGTTCTTC
clone size: .; J gene: TRBJ1-2; D gene: .; V gene: TRBV4-1; CDR3 protein: CTSSQAGANYGYTF; CDR3 DNA: TGCACCAGCAGCCAAGCAGGGGCGAACTATGGCTACACCTTC
clone size: .; J gene: TRBJ2-5; D gene: TRBD2; V gene: TRBV7-2; CDR3 protein: CASSLLGGRPGETQYF; CDR3 DNA: TGTGCCAGCAGCTTACTTGGCGGGAGGCCGGGGGAGACCCAGTACTTC
clone size: .; J gene: TRBJ2-1; D gene: .; V gene: TRBV7-8; CDR3 protein: CASSLVGGLATNNEQFF; CDR3 DNA: TGTGCCAGCAGCTTAGTAGGCGGGCTGGCCACTAACAATGAGCAGTTCTTC
clone size: few; J gene: TRBJ2-5; D gene: .; V gene: TRBV29-1; CDR3 protein: CSVGESGQYF; CDR3 DNA: TGCAGCGTTGGGGAGAGTGGGCAGTACTTC
clone size: .; J gene: TRBJ2-5; D gene: TRBD1; V gene: TRBV9; CDR3 protein: CASSVRTGTHNEQYF; CDR3 DNA: TGTGCCAGCAGCGTGAGGACAGGGACCCACAATGAGCAGTACTTC
clone size: few; J gene: TRBJ2-7; D gene: TRBD2; V gene: TRBV12-3/TRBV12-4; CDR3 protein: CASSLLASGAGEQYF; CDR3 DNA: TGTGCCAGCAGTTTATTGGCTAGCGGAGCGGGGGAGCAGTACTTC
clone size: .; J gene: TRBJ2-5; D gene: .; V gene: TRBV3-1; CDR3 protein: CASSQDKQTQYF; CDR3 DNA: TGTGCCAGCAGCCAAGATAAGCAGACCCAGTACTTC
clone size: .; J gene: TRBJ2-1; D gene: .; V gene: TRBV9; CDR3 protein: CASSVAPGAGVPNNEQFF; CDR3 DNA: TGTGCCAGCAGCGTAGCGCCGGGGGCGGGGGTCCCTAACAATGAGCAGTTCTTC
clone size: .; J gene: TRBJ2-7; D gene: .; V gene: TRBV29-1; CDR3 protein: CSHITTSKSSEQYF; CDR3 DNA: TGCAGCCACATTACAACGAGTAAAAGTTCTGAGCAGTACTTC
clone size: .; J gene: TRBJ1-1; D gene: TRBD1; V gene: TRBV2; CDR3 protein: CASTSGGSRTEAFF; CDR3 DNA: TGTGCCAGCACCTCAGGGGGGAGTCGAACTGAAGCTTTCTTT
clone size: .; J gene: TRBJ2-5; D gene: .; V gene: TRBV12-3/TRBV12-4; CDR3 protein: CASSQGAVETQYF; CDR3 DNA: TGTGCCAGCAGCCAGGGTGCCGTGGAGACCCAGTACTTC
clone size: .; J gene: TRBJ2-4; D gene: .; V gene: TRBV6-6; CDR3 protein: CASSYSTPALAKNIQYF; CDR3 DNA: TGTGCCAGCAGTTACTCAACCCCAGCTCTAGCCAAAAACATTCAGTACTTC
clone size: few; J gene: TRBJ2-3; D gene: .; V gene: TRBV24-1; CDR3 protein: CATSDGVPDTQYF; CDR3 DNA: TGTGCCACCAGTGATGGGGTCCCAGATACGCAGTATTTT
clone size: once; J gene: TRBJ2-3; D gene: TRBD2; V gene: TRBV27; CDR3 protein: CASRGTSGSVDTQYF; CDR3 DNA: TGTGCCAGTCGCGGGACTAGCGGGAGTGTAGATACGCAGTATTTT
clone size: .; J gene: TRBJ2-5; D gene: TRBD2; V gene: TRBV20-1; CDR3 protein: CSATERELLGTQYF; CDR3 DNA: TGCAGTGCGACGGAGCGGGAGCTTTTGGGGACCCAGTACTTC
clone size: few; J gene: TRBJ1-5; D gene: TRBD1; V gene: TRBV5-1; CDR3 protein: CASSSTGVANQPQHF; CDR3 DNA: TGCGCCAGCAGCTCCACAGGGGTAGCAAATCAGCCCCAGCATTTT
clone size: .; J gene: TRBJ2-7; D gene: .; V gene: TRBV27; CDR3 protein: CASTFQQGSNEQYF; CDR3 DNA: TGTGCCAGCACTTTCCAACAGGGATCCAACGAGCAGTACTTC